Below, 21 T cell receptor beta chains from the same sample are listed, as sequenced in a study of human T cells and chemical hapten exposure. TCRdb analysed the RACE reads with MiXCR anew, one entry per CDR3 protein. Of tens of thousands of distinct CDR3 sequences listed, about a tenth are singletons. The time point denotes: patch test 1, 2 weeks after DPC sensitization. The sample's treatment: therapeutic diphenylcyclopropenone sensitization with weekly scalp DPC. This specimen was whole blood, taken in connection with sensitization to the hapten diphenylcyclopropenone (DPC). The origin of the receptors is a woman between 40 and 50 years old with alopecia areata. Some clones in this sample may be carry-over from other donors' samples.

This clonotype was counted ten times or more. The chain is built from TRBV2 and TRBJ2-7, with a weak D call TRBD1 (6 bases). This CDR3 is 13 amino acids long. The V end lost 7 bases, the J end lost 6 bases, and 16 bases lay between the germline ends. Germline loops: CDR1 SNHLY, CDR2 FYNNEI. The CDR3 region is CASNSVRGGEQYF. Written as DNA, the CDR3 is TGTGCCAGCAATAGTGTCAGGGGTGGCGAGCAGTACTTC.

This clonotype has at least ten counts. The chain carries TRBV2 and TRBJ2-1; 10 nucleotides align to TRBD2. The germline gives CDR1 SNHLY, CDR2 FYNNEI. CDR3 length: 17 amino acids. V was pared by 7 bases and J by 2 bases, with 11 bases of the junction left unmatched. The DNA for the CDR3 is TGTGCCAGCACAGGGGAAACTAGCGGGGACCCCTACAATGAGCAGTTCTTC. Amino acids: CASTGETSGDPYNEQFF.

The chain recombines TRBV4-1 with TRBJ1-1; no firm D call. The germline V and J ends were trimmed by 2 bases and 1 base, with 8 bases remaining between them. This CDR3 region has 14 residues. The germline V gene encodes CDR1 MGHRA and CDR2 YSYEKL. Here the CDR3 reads CASSQFLRNTEAFF. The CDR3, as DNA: TGCGCCAGCAGCCAATTTCTGCGGAACACTGAAGCTTTCTTT.

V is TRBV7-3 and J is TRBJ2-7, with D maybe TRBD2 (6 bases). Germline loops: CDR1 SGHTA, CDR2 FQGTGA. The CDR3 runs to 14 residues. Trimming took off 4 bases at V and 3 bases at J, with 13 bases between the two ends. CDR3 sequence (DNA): TGTGCCAGCAGCTACGGGGGACCCCTCTACGAGCAGTACTTC. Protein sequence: CASSYGGPLYEQYF.

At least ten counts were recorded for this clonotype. The CDR3 coding sequence is TGCGCCAGCAGCTTGGGGGACAGGTCCTACGAGCAGTACTTC. This sequence encodes CASSLGDRSYEQYF. The gene calls are TRBV5-1 and TRBJ2-7; 8 nucleotides align to TRBD1. Trimming took 0 bases from V and 1 from J; bases not matched to a gene: 0. The CDR3 is made up of 14 amino acids. Germline CDR1 and CDR2: SGHRS and YFSETQ.

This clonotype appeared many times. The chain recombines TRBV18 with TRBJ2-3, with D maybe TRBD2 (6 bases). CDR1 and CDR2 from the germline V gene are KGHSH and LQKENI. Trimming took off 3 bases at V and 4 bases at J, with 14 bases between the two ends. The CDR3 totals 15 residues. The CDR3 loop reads CASSPKPGDADTQYF. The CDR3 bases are TGTGCCAGCTCACCTAAACCGGGAGATGCAGATACGCAGTATTTT.

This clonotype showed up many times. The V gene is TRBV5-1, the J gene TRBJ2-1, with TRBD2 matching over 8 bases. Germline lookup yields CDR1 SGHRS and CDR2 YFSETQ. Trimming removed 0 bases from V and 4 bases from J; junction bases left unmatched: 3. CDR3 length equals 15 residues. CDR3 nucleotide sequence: TGCGCCAGCAGCTTGGTAGCTAGCGGGTACAATGAGCAGTTCTTC. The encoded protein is CASSLVASGYNEQFF.

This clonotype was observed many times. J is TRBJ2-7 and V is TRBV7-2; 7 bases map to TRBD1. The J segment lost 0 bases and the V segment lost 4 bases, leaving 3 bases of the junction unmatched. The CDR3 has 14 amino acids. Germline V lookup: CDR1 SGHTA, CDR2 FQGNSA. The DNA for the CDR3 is TGTGCCAGCAGCTGGGACAGTAGCTCCTACGAGCAGTACTTC. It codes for CASSWDSSSYEQYF.

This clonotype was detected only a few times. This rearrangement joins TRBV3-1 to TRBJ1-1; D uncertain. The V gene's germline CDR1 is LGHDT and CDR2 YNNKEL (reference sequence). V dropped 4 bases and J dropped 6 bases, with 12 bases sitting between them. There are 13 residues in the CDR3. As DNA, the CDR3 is TGTGCCAGCAGCCGCGGAGGGAGCGCTGAAGCTTTCTTT. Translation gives CASSRGGSAEAFF.

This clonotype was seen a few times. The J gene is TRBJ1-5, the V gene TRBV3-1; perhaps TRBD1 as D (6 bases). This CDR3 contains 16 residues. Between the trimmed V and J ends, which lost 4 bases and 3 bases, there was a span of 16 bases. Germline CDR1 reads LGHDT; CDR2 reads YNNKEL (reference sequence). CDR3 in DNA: TGTGCCAGCAGCCCTGGGACAAGACAGGTCAATCAGCCCCAGCATTTT. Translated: CASSPGTRQVNQPQHF. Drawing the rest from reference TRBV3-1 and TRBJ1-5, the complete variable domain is DTAVSQTPKYLVTQMGNDKSIKCEQNLGHDTMYWYKQDSKKFLKIMFSYNNKELIINETVPNRFSPKSPDKAHLNLHINSLELGDSAVYFCASSPGTRQVNQPQHFGDGTRLSIL.

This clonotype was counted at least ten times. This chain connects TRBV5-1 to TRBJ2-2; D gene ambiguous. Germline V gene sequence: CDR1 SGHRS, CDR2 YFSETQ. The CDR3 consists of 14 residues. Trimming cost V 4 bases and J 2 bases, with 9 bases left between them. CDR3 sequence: CASSADGNTGELFF. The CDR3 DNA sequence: TGCGCCAGCAGCGCGGACGGAAACACCGGGGAGCTGTTTTTT. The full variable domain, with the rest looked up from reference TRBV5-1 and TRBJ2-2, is KAGVTQTPRYLIKTRGQQVTLSCSPISGHRSVSWYQQTPGQGLQFLFEYFSETQRNKGNFPGRFSGRQFSNSRSEMNVSTLELGDSALYLCASSADGNTGELFFGEGSRLTVL.

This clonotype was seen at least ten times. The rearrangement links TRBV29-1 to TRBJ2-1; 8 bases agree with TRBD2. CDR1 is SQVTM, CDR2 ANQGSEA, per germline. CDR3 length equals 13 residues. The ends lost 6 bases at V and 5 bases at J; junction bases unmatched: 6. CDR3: CSVMRGVDNEQFF. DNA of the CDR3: TGCAGCGTCATGCGGGGGGTCGACAATGAGCAGTTCTTC.

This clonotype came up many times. CDR3 bases: TGTGCCAGCAGCCCGAGACAGGCGGGGAGAAATGAGCAGTTCTTC. It encodes CASSPRQAGRNEQFF. The chain has TRBV12-3 or TRBV12-4 and TRBJ2-1; either TRBD1 or TRBD2 may fit D (6 bases each). The CDR3 runs 15 residues. Trimming pared 6 bases from V and 7 bases from J, leaving 19 bases between.

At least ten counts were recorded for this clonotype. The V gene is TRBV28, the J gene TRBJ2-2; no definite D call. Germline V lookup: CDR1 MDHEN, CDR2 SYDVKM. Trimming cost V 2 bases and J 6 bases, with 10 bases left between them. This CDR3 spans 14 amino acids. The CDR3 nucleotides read TGTGCCAGCAGTTTAATGAAACTCTCCGGGGAGCTGTTTTTT. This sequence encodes CASSLMKLSGELFF.

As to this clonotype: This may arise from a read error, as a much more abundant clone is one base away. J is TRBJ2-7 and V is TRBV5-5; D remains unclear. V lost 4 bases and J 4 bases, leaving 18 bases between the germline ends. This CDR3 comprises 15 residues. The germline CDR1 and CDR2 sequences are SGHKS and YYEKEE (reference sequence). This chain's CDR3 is CASSVTAADLYEQYF. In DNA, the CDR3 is TGTGCCAGCAGCGTGACGGCAGCCGACCTTTACGAGCAGTACTTC.

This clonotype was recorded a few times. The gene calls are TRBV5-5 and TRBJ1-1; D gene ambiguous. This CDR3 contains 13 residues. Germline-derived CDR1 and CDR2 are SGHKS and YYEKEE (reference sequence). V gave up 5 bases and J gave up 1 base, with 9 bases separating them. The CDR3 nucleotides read TGTGCCAGCAGTTTCGACCCGAACACTGAAGCTTTCTTT. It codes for CASSFDPNTEAFF.

The CDR3 spells CATGPGEAFF. CDR3 sequence (DNA): TGTGCCACCGGGCCTGGTGAAGCTTTCTTT. The chain is built from TRBV7-9 and TRBJ1-1; D unresolved. This CDR3 contains 10 residues. Germline V gene sequence: CDR1 SEHNR, CDR2 FQNEAQ (reference sequence). V lost 10 bases and J lost 7, with 10 bases in between.

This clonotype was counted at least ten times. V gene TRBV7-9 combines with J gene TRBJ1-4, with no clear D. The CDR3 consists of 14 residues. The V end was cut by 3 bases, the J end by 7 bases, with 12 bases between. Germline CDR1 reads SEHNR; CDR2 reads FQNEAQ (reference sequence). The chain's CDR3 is CASSFGGSGEKLFF. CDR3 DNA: TGTGCCAGCAGCTTCGGAGGGAGCGGTGAAAAACTGTTTTTT.

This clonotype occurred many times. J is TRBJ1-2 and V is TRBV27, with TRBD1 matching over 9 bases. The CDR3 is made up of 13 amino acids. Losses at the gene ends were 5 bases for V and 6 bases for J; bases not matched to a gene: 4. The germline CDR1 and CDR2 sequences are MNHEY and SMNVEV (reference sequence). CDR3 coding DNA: TGTGCCAGCAGTACACGGACAGGGGATGGCTACACCTTC. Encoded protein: CASSTRTGDGYTF.

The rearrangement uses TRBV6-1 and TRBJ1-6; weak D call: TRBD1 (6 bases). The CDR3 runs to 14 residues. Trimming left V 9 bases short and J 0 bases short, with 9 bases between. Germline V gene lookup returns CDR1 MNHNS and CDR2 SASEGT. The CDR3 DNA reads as TGTGCCAGTCCAGGGGTCTCCTATAATTCACCCCTCCACTTT. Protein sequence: CASPGVSYNSPLHF.

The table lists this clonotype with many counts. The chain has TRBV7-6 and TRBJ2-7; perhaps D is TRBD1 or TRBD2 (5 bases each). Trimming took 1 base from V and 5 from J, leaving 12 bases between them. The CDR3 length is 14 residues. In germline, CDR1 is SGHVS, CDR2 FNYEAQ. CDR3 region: CASSLVEGMDEQYF. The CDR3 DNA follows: TGTGCCAGCAGCTTAGTAGAGGGGATGGACGAGCAGTACTTC.